This T cell receptor beta chain was found in a study of siplizumab effects on memory and regulatory T cells. The study's findings and limits: There appeared to be greater diversity in naive T cells than in memory cells, and naive T cells seemed major contributors to the alloresponse. The alloreactive clones that mapped to unstimulated subsets made up only a minor fraction. Fewer alloreactive sequences mapped to unstimulated CD4+ memory cells under siplizumab. Whether proliferating Tregs in siplizumab cultures suppress was not functionally confirmed.

As regards this clone: The antigen remains undetermined.

Profiling relied on immunoSEQ multiplex PCR, and the TCRdb table lists in-frame clones only, not all of them. The sample contains about 50,000 clones, more than 85% of which appear only once. The sequenced sample consisted of naive CD8+ T cells sorted from blood. This TCR was sampled from a human donor in good health.

The CDR3 is CASSQESRGRAYEQYF. In DNA form, the CDR3 reads TGCGCCAGCAGCCAAGAATCAAGGGGGAGGGCCTACGAGCAGTACTTC. The chain employs TRBV4-1 and TRBJ2-7, with a tentative D call TRBD2 (7 bases). V dropped 0 bases and J dropped 2 bases, with 14 bases sitting between them. The CDR3 runs 16 residues. Per germline, CDR1 MGHRA and CDR2 YSYEKL.